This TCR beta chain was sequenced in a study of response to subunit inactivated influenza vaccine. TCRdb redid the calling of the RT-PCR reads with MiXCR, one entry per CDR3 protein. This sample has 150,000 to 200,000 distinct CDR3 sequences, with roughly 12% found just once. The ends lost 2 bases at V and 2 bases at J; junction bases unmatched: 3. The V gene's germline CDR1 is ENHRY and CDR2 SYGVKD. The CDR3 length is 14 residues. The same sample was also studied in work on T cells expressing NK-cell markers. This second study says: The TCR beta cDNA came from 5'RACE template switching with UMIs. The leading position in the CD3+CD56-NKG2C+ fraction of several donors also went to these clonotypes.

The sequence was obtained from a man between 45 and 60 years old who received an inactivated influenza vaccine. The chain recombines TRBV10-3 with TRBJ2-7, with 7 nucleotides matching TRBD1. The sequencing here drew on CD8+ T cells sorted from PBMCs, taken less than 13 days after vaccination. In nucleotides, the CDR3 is TGTGCCATCAGTGAGGACAGGGTAACCTACGAGCAGTACTTC. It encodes CAISEDRVTYEQYF.